This entry lists 4 T cell receptor beta chains sequenced from one sample in a study of blood T cell repertoires in COVID-19. Here immunoSEQ multiplex PCR was the method, and the copy in TCRdb shows in-frame clones only, minus some. The sample lists 160,000 or so clones, roughly 81% occurring once. Sequenced: peripheral blood. These receptor sequences come from a man aged 35 to 55 with acute or convalescent COVID-19.

This clone is a singleton in its sample. The chain uses TRBV7-9 and TRBJ1-2; D perhaps matches TRBD1 (6 bases). The CDR3 has 13 amino acids. CDR1 SEHNR and CDR2 FQNEAQ come from the germline V gene (reference sequence). V lost 5 bases and J 8 bases, leaving 15 bases between the germline ends. The chain's CDR3 is CASSQTGVQGYTF. CDR3 in DNA: TGTGCCAGCAGCCAGACAGGCGTCCAGGGCTACACCTTC.

The gene calls are TRBV27 and TRBJ2-7; 7 positions agree with TRBD2. With V trimmed by 3 bases and J by 3 bases, 5 bases remained unmatched. The CDR3 is 14 amino acids. CDR1 MNHEY and CDR2 SMNVEV come from the germline V gene (reference sequence). The CDR3 sequence: CASSFSRGDYEQYF. The CDR3 nucleotides read TGTGCCAGCAGTTTTAGCCGGGGGGACTACGAGCAGTACTTC.

J is TRBJ1-6 and V is TRBV18, with TRBD1 matching over 7 bases. This CDR3 is built from 16 residues. V shed 6 bases, J shed 6 bases, and the junction held 11 bases outside the gene matches. CDR1 and CDR2 from the germline V gene are KGHSH and LQKENI. CDR3 residues: CASSPMATGANSPLHF. The DNA for the CDR3 is TGTGCCAGCTCCCCCATGGCAACAGGGGCTAATTCACCCCTCCACTTT.

The rearrangement links TRBV4-1 to TRBJ2-2, with 15 bases fitting TRBD2. This CDR3 spans 17 amino acids. From germline, CDR1 is MGHRA and CDR2 YSYEKL. The junction had 2 bases not matched to a gene; V was cut back by 0 bases and J by 6 bases. The chain's CDR3 is CASSQEGTSGGPGELFF. DNA of the CDR3: TGCGCCAGCAGCCAAGAGGGGACTAGCGGGGGGCCCGGGGAGCTGTTTTTT.